The 18 T cell receptor beta chains presented below share a single source sample, sequenced in a study of blood T cells in healthy people across ages. Primers used in a second PCR of about 7 to 12 cycles were a sample-barcoded 5' primer and a J-beta primer mix. TCRdb ran MiXCR on the 5' RACE reads and lists one entry per CDR3 protein. The table includes roughly 410,000 distinct CDR3 sequences, over 45% detected once. Sequencing used blood. The receptors shown here come from a man aged 60 to 75 in good health.

This clonotype was counted only a few times. This chain joins TRBV20-1 and TRBJ1-6, with D uncertain. CDR1 and CDR2 from the germline V gene are DFQATT and SNEGSKA (reference sequence). V gave up 3 bases and J gave up 2 bases, with 5 bases separating them. The CDR3 is made up of 13 amino acids. CDR3 nucleotide sequence: TGCAGTGCTAGTAAGACCTATAATTCACCCCTCCACTTT. Its protein product is CSASKTYNSPLHF.

The chain joins TRBV7-2 to TRBJ2-7; 9 positions agree with TRBD1. V lost 5 bases to trimming and J lost 2 bases; unmatched junction nucleotides: 7. The CDR3 is made up of 15 amino acids. Per the germline V gene, CDR1 is SGHTA and CDR2 is FQGNSA. The DNA of the CDR3 is TGTGCCAGCAGCCTTTATGGGACAGGGACCTACGAGCAGTACTTC. Residues: CASSLYGTGTYEQYF.

The CDR3 region has the DNA TGTGCCAGCAGCAAAGACACTAGCGGGAGGAATGAGCAGTTCTTC. The encoded protein is CASSKDTSGRNEQFF. The rearrangement links TRBV7-9 to TRBJ2-1; 12 nucleotides match TRBD2. The CDR3 covers 15 residues. With 5 bases clipped from V and 7 bases from J, the junction kept 6 bases outside the gene matches. Germline assignment: CDR1 SEHNR and CDR2 FQNEAQ (reference sequence).

As to this clonotype: This sequence may be a read error, since a much larger clone differs from it by one base. The rearrangement joins TRBV6-5 to TRBJ2-7, with 7 bases identical to TRBD2. V was clipped by 8 bases and J by 2 bases; unmatched bases: 12. Per germline, CDR1 MNHEY and CDR2 SVGAGI. The CDR3 spans 15 residues. CDR3 protein: CASGARRGWAYEQYF. CDR3 coding DNA: TGTGCCAGCGGTGCCAGGCGGGGGTGGGCCTACGAGCAGTACTTC.

The rearrangement joins TRBV7-2 to TRBJ2-4, with TRBD1 as a possible D gene (5 bases). Between the trimmed V and J ends, which lost 3 bases and 0 bases, there was a span of 9 bases. The germline V gene encodes CDR1 SGHTA and CDR2 FQGNSA. The CDR3 is 15 residues long. The CDR3 DNA is TGTGCCAGCAGCTTGCAGGGTCTAGCCAAAAACATTCAGTACTTC. It encodes CASSLQGLAKNIQYF.

This rearrangement joins TRBV6-6 to TRBJ2-7; 7 bases agree with TRBD2. The V gene end was trimmed by 4 bases and the J gene end by 3 bases; junction bases not matched to a gene: 6. This CDR3 is built from 14 residues. The germline V gene encodes CDR1 MNHNY and CDR2 SVGAGI (reference sequence). In DNA, the CDR3 is TGTGCCAGCAGTTCGGGACTAATCCTCTACGAGCAGTACTTC. This translates into CASSSGLILYEQYF.

This clonotype was seen more than once but under ten times. The V and J genes are TRBV7-9 and TRBJ2-1, with 10 bases identical to TRBD2. Germline loops: CDR1 SEHNR, CDR2 FQNEAQ (reference sequence). Germline trimming cut 8 bases from V and 7 bases from J; bases unmatched to any gene: 11. The CDR3 spans 15 residues. In nucleotides, the CDR3 is TGTGCCAGCCTACTCCTAGCGGGAGTAAAGAATGAGCAGTTCTTC. It yields the protein CASLLLAGVKNEQFF.

This sequence joins TRBV6-2 or TRBV6-3 and TRBJ2-3; 7 bases match TRBD1. V lost 6 bases, J lost 2 bases, and 8 bases stayed unmatched. This CDR3 comprises 15 residues. Germline V lookup: CDR1 MNHEY, CDR2 SVGEGT. CDR3 region: CASSPGTANTDTQYF. The DNA of the CDR3 is TGTGCCAGCAGCCCCGGGACAGCGAACACAGATACGCAGTATTTT.

The chain recombines TRBV29-1 with TRBJ2-1; D is perhaps TRBD2 (6 bases). The end of the DNA fits TRBJ2-7 better, so the J call may be wrong. The CDR3 spans 16 residues. Germline CDR1 SQVTM, CDR2 ANQGSEA. As DNA, the CDR3 is TGCAGCGTTGAATCCCTAGCGCCCAGCTCCTACAATGAGCAGTACTTC. Its protein is CSVESLAPSSYNEQYF.

There are a few counts of this clonotype. This chain connects TRBV3-1 to TRBJ2-7; 12 bases line up with TRBD2. J was trimmed by 3 bases and V by 1 base; bases with no gene match: 7. The V gene's germline CDR1 is LGHDT and CDR2 YNNKEL (reference sequence). The CDR3 is 17 residues long. CDR3 DNA: TGTGCCAGCAGCCAAGTAGCACTAGCGGGAGGTAACTACGAGCAGTACTTC. Translated, it gives CASSQVALAGGNYEQYF.

This chain joins TRBV4-2 and TRBJ2-5; TRBD2 is a possible D gene (6 bases). The ends were cut back, 1 base at V and 2 bases at J, with 14 bases in the middle. Per the germline V gene, CDR1 is LGHNA and CDR2 is YNFKEQ. This CDR3 is built from 16 residues. CDR3 region: CASSQGVRETQETQYF. As DNA, the CDR3 is TGTGCCAGCAGCCAAGGGGTCCGGGAGACGCAAGAGACCCAGTACTTC.

This clonotype was recorded once. The V call is TRBV6-2 or TRBV6-3, the J call TRBJ2-1; D unresolved. The J call is uncertain, as TRBJ2-7 better fits the DNA end. CDR1 is MNHEY, CDR2 SVGEGT, per germline. CDR3 length: 14 amino acids. The CDR3 DNA is TGTGCCAGCAGTTACTCGGGCGGCTACAATGAGCAGTACTTC. This codes for CASSYSGGYNEQYF.

This sequence joins TRBV5-1 and TRBJ2-3; a possible D gene is TRBD1 (5 bases). Germline CDR1 reads SGHRS; CDR2 reads YFSETQ. The CDR3 sequence is 14 residues long. The germline V and J ends were trimmed by 4 bases and 5 bases, with 14 bases remaining between them. The CDR3 here is CASSLTLGQDTQYF. Written as DNA, the CDR3 is TGCGCCAGCAGCCTTACTTTAGGACAAGATACGCAGTATTTT.

This chain connects TRBV4-2 to TRBJ1-1; no clear D. Germline CDR1 is LGHNA and CDR2 is YNFKEQ. The CDR3 consists of 14 residues. Trimming removed 4 bases at V and 5 bases at J, with 14 bases between. This CDR3 is CASSRAGRETEAFF. In DNA form, the CDR3 reads TGTGCCAGCAGCCGAGCGGGCCGAGAGACTGAAGCTTTCTTT.

CDR3 sequence: CASRAGPMETQYF. CDR3 coding DNA: TGCGCCAGCAGGGCAGGCCCCATGGAGACCCAGTACTTC. V usage is TRBV10-2 and J usage is TRBJ2-5; D is uncertain. The germline CDR1 and CDR2 sequences are WSHSY and SAAADI. V lost 6 bases and J lost 5, with 13 bases in between. The CDR3 totals 13 residues.

V gene TRBV4-2 combines with J gene TRBJ1-1, with 10 bases matching TRBD1. The CDR3 has 17 residues. With 0 bases clipped from V and 5 bases from J, the junction kept 9 bases outside the gene matches. Germline lookup yields CDR1 LGHNA and CDR2 YNFKEQ. The CDR3 here is CASSQDATGGSGTEAFF. CDR3 nucleotide sequence: TGTGCCAGCAGCCAAGATGCGACAGGGGGCTCTGGAACTGAAGCTTTCTTT.

Worth noting for this clonotype: Germline is not matched at one junction end, which may reflect a read error. The chain couples TRBV6-5 to TRBJ2-1; D might be TRBD2 (5 bases). The CDR3 is made up of 11 amino acids. Germline assignment: CDR1 MNHEY and CDR2 SVGAGI. Here the CDR3 DNA reads TGTGCCAACAGTTACTCGGGAGAGCAGTTCTTC. This translates into CANSYSGEQFF.

V and J are TRBV7-9 and TRBJ2-7; 7 bases are a match to TRBD1. V was clipped by 5 bases and J by 2 bases; unmatched bases: 6. Germline lookup yields CDR1 SEHNR and CDR2 FQNEAQ (reference sequence). This CDR3 is 14 amino acids long. In DNA form, the CDR3 reads TGTGCCAGCAGCACAGACAGGGTCCCCTACGAGCAGTACTTC. Translation gives CASSTDRVPYEQYF.